This TCR beta chain is from a study of T cells in Graves' hyperthyroidism and ophthalmopathy. Overall study context: The authors collected peripheral blood at initial diagnosis, before any treatment.

Broader study findings: Classification by a 13 V-J model distinguished ophthalmopathy from stable hyperthyroidism. Ophthalmopathy, as predicted by the model, came a median around 7 months after the prediction.

Germline V gives CDR1 MNHNS, CDR2 SASEGT. The CDR3 covers 14 residues. V gave up 6 bases and J gave up 5 bases; unmatched junction bases: 7. This clonotype was counted only a few times. Its antigen remains unidentified. The source material, RNA transcripts, was used to amplify TCR beta CDR3 regions. TCR CDR3 underwent first-round RT-PCR with the HTBI primer set. TCRdb reprocessed the multiplex PCR reads with MiXCR, giving one entry per CDR3 protein. Among roughly 300,000 distinct CDR3 sequences listed, under 30% were seen once. The TCR sequence derives from a man aged 35-49 years with Graves' hyperthyroidism that later progressed to Graves' ophthalmopathy. J is TRBJ1-5 and V is TRBV6-1; 7 bases fit TRBD1. Sequences were obtained from blood. The CDR3 bases are TGTGCCAGCAGGCGAACAGGGGATTATCAGCCCCAGCATTTT. Its protein product is CASRRTGDYQPQHF.